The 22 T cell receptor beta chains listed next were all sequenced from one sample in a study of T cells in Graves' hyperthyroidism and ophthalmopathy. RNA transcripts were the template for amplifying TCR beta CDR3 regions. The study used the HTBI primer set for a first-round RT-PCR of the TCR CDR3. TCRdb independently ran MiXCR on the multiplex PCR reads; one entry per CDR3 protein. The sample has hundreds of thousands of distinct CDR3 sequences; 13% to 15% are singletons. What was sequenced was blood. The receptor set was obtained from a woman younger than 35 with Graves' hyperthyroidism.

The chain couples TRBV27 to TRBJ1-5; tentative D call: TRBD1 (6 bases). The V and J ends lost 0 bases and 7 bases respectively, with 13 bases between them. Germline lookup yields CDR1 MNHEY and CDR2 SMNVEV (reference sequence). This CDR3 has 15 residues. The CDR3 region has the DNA TGTGCCAGCAGTTTATCGTCAGGGGAGGAACAGCCCCAGCATTTT. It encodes CASSLSSGEEQPQHF.

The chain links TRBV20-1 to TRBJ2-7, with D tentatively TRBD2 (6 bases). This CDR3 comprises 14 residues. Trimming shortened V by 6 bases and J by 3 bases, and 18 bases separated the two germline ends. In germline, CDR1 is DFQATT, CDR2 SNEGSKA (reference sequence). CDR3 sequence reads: CSATSGDSFYEQYF. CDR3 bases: TGCAGTGCCACCTCGGGGGATAGTTTCTACGAGCAGTACTTC.

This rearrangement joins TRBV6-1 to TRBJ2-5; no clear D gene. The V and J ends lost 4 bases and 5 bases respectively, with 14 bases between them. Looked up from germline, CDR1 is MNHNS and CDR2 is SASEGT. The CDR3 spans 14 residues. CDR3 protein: CASSVGHTGETQYF. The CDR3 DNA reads TGTGCCAGCAGTGTTGGGCATACCGGGGAGACCCAGTACTTC.

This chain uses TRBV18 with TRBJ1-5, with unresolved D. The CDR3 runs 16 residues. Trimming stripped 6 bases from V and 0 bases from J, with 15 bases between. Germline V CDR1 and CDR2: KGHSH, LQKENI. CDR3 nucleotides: TGTGCCAGCTCCCATGTCACCGTGTTTAGCAATCAGCCCCAGCATTTT. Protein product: CASSHVTVFSNQPQHF.

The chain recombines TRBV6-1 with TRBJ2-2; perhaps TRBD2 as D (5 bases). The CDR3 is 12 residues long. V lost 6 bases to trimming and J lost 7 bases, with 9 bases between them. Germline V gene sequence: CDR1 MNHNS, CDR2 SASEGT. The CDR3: CASRYSGGELFF. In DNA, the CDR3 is TGTGCCAGCAGGTACAGCGGCGGGGAGCTGTTTTTT.

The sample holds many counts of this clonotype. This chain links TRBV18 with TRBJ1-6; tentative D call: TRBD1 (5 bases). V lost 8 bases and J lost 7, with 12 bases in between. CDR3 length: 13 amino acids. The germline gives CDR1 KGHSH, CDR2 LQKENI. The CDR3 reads CASRRDGNSPLHF. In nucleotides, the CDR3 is TGTGCCAGCCGACGGGACGGAAATTCACCCCTCCACTTT. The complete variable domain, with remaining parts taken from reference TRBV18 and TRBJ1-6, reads NAGVMQNPRHLVRRRGQEARLRCSPMKGHSHVYWYRQLPEEGLKFMVYLQKENIIDESGMPKERFSAEFPKEGPSILRIQQVVRGDSAAYFCASRRDGNSPLHFGNGTRLTVT.

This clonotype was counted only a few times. The CDR3, as DNA: TGCGCCAGCAGCCACCTACAGGGACCTACGGGTGGCTACACCTTC. This gives the protein CASSHLQGPTGGYTF. The chain combines TRBV4-1 with TRBJ1-2, with D maybe TRBD1 (6 bases). Germline V CDR1 and CDR2: MGHRA, YSYEKL. V lost 3 bases to trimming and J lost 7 bases, with 18 bases between them. This CDR3 is built from 15 residues.

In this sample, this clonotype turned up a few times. The CDR3: CSARDWDSSNQPQHF. As DNA, the CDR3 is TGCAGTGCTAGAGATTGGGATAGCTCCAATCAGCCCCAGCATTTT. The chain combines TRBV20-1 with TRBJ1-5, with D uncertain. This CDR3 is 15 amino acids long. Between the trimmed V and J ends, which lost 0 bases and 3 bases, there was a span of 12 bases. Germline V gene lookup returns CDR1 DFQATT and CDR2 SNEGSKA (reference sequence).

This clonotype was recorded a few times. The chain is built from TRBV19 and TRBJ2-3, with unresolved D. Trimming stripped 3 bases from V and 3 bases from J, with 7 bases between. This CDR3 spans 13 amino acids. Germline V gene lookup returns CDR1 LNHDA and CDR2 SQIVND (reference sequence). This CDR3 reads CASSIPPTDTQYF. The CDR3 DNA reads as TGTGCCAGTAGTATTCCTCCTACAGATACGCAGTATTTT.

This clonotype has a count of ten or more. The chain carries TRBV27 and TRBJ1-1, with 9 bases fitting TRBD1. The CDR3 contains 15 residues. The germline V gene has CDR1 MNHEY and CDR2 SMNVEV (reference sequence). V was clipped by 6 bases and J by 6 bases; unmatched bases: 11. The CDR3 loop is CASSSGTGIRAEAFF. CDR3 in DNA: TGTGCCAGCAGCTCCGGGACAGGGATTAGGGCTGAAGCTTTCTTT.

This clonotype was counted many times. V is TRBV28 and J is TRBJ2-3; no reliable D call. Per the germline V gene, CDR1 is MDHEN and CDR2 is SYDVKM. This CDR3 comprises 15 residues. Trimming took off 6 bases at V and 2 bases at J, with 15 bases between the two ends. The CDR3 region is CASSLIAPNTDTQYF. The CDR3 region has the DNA TGTGCCAGCAGCCTGATTGCACCAAACACAGATACGCAGTATTTT.

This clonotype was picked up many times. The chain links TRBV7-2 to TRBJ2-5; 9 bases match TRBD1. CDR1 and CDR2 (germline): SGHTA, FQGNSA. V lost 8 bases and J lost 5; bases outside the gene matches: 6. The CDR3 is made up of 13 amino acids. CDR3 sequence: CASSLGQGETQYF. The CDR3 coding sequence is TGTGCCAGCTCACTAGGACAGGGGGAGACCCAGTACTTC.

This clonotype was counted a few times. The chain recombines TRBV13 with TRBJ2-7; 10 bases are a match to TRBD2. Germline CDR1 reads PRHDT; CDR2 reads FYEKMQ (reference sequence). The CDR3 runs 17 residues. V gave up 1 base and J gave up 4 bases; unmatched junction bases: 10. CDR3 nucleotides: TGTGCCAGCAGCTTAGCCTCGGGACTAGCGACCGAGTACGAGCAGTACTTC. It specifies CASSLASGLATEYEQYF.

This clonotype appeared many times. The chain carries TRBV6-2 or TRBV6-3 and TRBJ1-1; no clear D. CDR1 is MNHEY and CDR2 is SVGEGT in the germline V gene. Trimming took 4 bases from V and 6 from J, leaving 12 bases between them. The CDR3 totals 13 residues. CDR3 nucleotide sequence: TGTGCCAGCAGTTCGCCGGCTTCGGCTGAAGCTTTCTTT. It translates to CASSSPASAEAFF.

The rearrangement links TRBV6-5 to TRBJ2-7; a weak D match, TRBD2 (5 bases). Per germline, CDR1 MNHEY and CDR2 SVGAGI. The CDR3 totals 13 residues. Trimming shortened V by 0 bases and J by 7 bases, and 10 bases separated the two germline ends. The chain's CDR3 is CASSYSSPGEQYF. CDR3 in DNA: TGTGCCAGCAGTTACTCCTCCCCGGGGGAGCAGTACTTC.

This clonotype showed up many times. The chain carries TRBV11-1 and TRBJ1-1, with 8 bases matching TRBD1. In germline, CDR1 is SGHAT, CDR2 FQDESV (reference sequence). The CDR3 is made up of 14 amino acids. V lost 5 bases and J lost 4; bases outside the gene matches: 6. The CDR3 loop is CASSPGQVSTEAFF. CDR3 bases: TGTGCCAGCAGCCCGGGACAGGTGAGCACTGAAGCTTTCTTT.

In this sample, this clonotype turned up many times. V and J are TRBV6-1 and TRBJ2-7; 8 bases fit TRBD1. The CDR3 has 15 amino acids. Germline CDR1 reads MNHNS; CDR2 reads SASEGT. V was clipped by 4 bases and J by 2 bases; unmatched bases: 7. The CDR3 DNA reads TGTGCCAGCAGTGGGAGGACAGGGAATCCCTACGAGCAGTACTTC. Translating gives CASSGRTGNPYEQYF.

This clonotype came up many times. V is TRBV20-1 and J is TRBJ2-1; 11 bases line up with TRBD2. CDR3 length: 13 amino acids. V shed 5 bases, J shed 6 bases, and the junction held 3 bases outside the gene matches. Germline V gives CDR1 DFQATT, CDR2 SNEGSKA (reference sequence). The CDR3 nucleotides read TGCAGTGCTTCGGGGACTAGCGGCAATGAGCAGTTCTTC. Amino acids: CSASGTSGNEQFF.

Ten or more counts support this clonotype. The CDR3 DNA sequence: TGTGCCACCAGTGACGGCGGTAGGGCAGCGAGGATGGAGACCCAGTACTTC. Residues: CATSDGGRAARMETQYF. V is TRBV24-1 and J is TRBJ2-5; D gene unclear. Germline CDR1 and CDR2: KGHDR and SFDVKD. This CDR3 contains 17 residues. The V gene lost 4 bases and the J gene lost 5 bases, with 22 bases spanning the gap.

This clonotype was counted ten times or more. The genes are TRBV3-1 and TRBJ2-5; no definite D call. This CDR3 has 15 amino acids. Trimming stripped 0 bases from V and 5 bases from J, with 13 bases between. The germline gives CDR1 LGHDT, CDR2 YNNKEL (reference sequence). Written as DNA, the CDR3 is TGTGCCAGCAGCCAAGAGAGGACGCCGGCGGAGACCCAGTACTTC. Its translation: CASSQERTPAETQYF.

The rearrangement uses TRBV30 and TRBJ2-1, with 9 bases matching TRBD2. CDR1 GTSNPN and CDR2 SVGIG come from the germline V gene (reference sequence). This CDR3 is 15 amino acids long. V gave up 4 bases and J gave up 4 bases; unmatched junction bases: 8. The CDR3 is CAWTHRAGGYNEQFF. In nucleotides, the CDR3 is TGTGCCTGGACTCACCGGGCGGGGGGGTACAATGAGCAGTTCTTC.

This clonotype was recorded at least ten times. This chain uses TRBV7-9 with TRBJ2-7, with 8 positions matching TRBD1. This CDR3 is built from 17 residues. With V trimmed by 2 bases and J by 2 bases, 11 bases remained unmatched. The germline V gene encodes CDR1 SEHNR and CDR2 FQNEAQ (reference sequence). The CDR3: CASSLRGSGQEAYEQYF. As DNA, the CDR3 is TGTGCCAGCAGCTTAAGGGGCTCGGGACAGGAAGCCTACGAGCAGTACTTC.